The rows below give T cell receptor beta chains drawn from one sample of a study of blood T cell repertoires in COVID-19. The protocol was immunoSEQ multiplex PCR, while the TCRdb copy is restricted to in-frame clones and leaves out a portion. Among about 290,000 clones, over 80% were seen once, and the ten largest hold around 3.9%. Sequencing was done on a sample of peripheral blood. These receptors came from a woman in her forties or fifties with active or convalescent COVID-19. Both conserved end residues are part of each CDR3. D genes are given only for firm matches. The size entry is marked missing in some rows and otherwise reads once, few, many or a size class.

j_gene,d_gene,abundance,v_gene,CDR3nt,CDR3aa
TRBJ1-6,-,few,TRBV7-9,TGTGCCAGCAGCTTAGAGCAATATAATTCACCCCTCCACTTT,CASSLEQYNSPLHF
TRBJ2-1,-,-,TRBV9,TGTGCCAGCAGCCACACGTCTAGAGGTTTCTACAATGAGCAGTTCTTC,CASSHTSRGFYNEQFF
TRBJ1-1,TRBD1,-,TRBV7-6,TGTGCCAGCAGCACCGGGACAGCTGAAGCTTTCTTT,CASSTGTAEAFF
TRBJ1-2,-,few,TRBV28,TGTGCCAGCAGTTTGGCAGCCGAGGCTCCTATGGGCTACACCTTC,CASSLAAEAPMGYTF
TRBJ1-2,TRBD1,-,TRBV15,TGTGCCACCAGCACCTGGGGGACAGGGAGAAACTATGGCTACACCTTC,CATSTWGTGRNYGYTF
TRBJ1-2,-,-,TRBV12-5,TGTGCTAGTGGTTTGGCCCCAGCTAACTATGGCTACACCTTC,CASGLAPANYGYTF
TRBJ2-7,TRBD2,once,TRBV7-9,TGTGCCAGCAGCCCACTAGCGTCCACCTACGAGCAGTACTTC,CASSPLASTYEQYF
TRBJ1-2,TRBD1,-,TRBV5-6,TGTGCCAGCAGGCGACCGGGACAGGGGACGTATGGCTACACCTTC,CASRRPGQGTYGYTF
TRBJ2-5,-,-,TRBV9,TGTGCCAGCAGCGTAGGTGGACTAACGTACCAAGAGACCCAGTACTTC,CASSVGGLTYQETQYF
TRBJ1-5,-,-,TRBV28,TGTGCCAGCAGGGCTGGCAATCAGCCCCAGCATTTT,CASRAGNQPQHF
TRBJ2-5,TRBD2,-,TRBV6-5,TGTGCCAGCAGCCACATGGGACTAGCGGAAGAGACCCAGTACTTC,CASSHMGLAEETQYF
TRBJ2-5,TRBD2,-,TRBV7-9,TGTGCCAGCAGCTTAATTTTGACTAGCGGGCGACAAGAGACCCAGTACTTC,CASSLILTSGRQETQYF
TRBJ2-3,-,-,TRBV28,TGTGCCAGCAGTTTACCCAGACTTGGGACAGATACGCAGTATTTT,CASSLPRLGTDTQYF
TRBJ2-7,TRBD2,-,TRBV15,TGTGCCACCAAAAGACTAGCGGGAGCCTACGAGCAGTACTTC,CATKRLAGAYEQYF
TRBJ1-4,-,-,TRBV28,TGTGCCAGCAGATTGTCAGGGCTTGAAAAACTGTTTTTT,CASRLSGLEKLFF
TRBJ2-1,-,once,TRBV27,TGTGCCAGCAGTTTCTCTGTGGTAGCGATGTACAATGAGCAGTTCTTC,CASSFSVVAMYNEQFF
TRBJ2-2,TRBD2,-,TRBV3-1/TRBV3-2,TGTGCCAGCAGCCAAGAACTAGCGGGAGGGACCGGGGAGCTGTTTTTT,CASSQELAGGTGELFF
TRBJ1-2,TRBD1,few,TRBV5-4,TGTGCCAGCAGCTCCTCTCGACAGGGTCGTGGCTACACCTTC,CASSSSRQGRGYTF
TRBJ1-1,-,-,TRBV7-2,TGTGCCAGCAGCTTCGGGGGTCCGAACACTGAAGCTTTCTTT,CASSFGGPNTEAFF
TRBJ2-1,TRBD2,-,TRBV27,TGTGCCAGCATCCCTAGCGGGAGCTCCTACAATGAGCAGTTCTTC,CASIPSGSSYNEQFF
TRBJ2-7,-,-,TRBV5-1,TGCGCCAGCAGCGGGGAATGGGGGCGAGACGAGCAGTACTTC,CASSGEWGRDEQYF
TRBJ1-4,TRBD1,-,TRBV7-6,TGTGCCAGCAGCTTGCGTGACAGGGGGGAAAAACTGTTTTTT,CASSLRDRGEKLFF
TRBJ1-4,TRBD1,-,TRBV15,TGTGCCACCAGCAGGGACCAGACAGGGGATGGTGAAAAACTGTTTTTT,CATSRDQTGDGEKLFF
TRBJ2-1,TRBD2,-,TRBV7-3,TGTGCCAGCAGCTTAGAGGCTAGCGGGAGGGAGCAGTTCTTC,CASSLEASGREQFF
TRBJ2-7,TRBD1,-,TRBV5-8,TGTGCCAGCAGCCGCCGGGACAGTCGGCCCGAGCAGTACTTC,CASSRRDSRPEQYF
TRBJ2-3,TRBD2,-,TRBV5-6,TGTGCCAGCAGCCTCAGACTAGCGGGATCAGATACGCAGTATTTT,CASSLRLAGSDTQYF
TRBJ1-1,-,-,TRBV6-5,TGTGCCAGCAGGCTAGCAGGGGCCAACACTGAAGCTTTCTTT,CASRLAGANTEAFF